One sample yielded the 15 T cell receptor beta chains listed below, sequenced in a study of chemoradiotherapy in HPV16-positive cancers. The table came from immunoSEQ multiplex PCR; TCRdb's copy has only in-frame clones and leaves some out. The top ten clones hold around 20% of a sample with 25,000 to 30,000 clones, roughly nine tenths of them seen once. The specimen comprised blood, sampled from a patient who underwent chemoradiotherapy. The origin of the receptors is a human donor with HPV-associated anogenital cancer.

This clone occurred once. This sequence joins TRBV11-1 and TRBJ2-7; TRBD2 matches 10 bases. The V and J ends lost 8 bases and 4 bases, in that order; junction bases with no gene match: 8. The germline gives CDR1 SGHAT, CDR2 FQDESV (reference sequence). CDR3 length equals 14 residues. CDR3: CASSSGRGVYEQYF. In DNA, the CDR3 is TGTGCCAGCTCCAGCGGGAGGGGAGTGTACGAGCAGTACTTC.

The chain couples TRBV11-2 to TRBJ2-5, with TRBD2 matching over 11 bases. The CDR3 has 15 residues. V lost 3 bases to trimming and J lost 4 bases; unmatched junction nucleotides: 4. In germline, CDR1 is SGHAT, CDR2 FQNNGV. The CDR3 sequence is CASSFSSGGLETQYF. The CDR3 nucleotides are TGTGCCAGCAGCTTTTCTAGCGGGGGGTTAGAGACCCAGTACTTC. The whole variable domain, remainder taken from reference TRBV11-2 and TRBJ2-5, is EAGVAQSPRYKIIEKRQSVAFWCNPISGHATLYWYQQILGQGPKLLIQFQNNGVVDDSQLPKDRFSAERLKGVDSTLKIQPAKLEDSAVYLCASSFSSGGLETQYFGPGTRLLVL.

The rearrangement uses TRBV29-1 and TRBJ1-2; D may be TRBD1 (6 bases). V was clipped by 0 bases and J by 8 bases, with 19 bases between them. Per germline, CDR1 SQVTM and CDR2 ANQGSEA. This CDR3 comprises 15 residues. Written as DNA, the CDR3 is TGCAGCGTTGAAGATCGGCTGGGGGCCTCGGGAGGCTACACCTTC. This gives the protein CSVEDRLGASGGYTF.

This chain connects TRBV15 to TRBJ2-7, with unresolved D. This CDR3 is 15 amino acids long. Germline CDR1 is LNHNV and CDR2 is YYDKDF (reference sequence). The V gene lost 0 bases and the J gene lost 3 bases, with 12 bases spanning the gap. In nucleotides, the CDR3 is TGTGCCACCAGCAGAGATGTAATAGTCGGCTACGAGCAGTACTTC. This gives the protein CATSRDVIVGYEQYF.

The chain combines TRBV6-5 with TRBJ1-2; D call uncertain. Between the trimmed V and J ends, which lost 5 bases and 3 bases, there was a span of 7 bases. CDR3 length: 12 amino acids. Germline CDR1 reads MNHEY; CDR2 reads SVGAGI. CDR3 sequence reads: CASSEGDYGYTF. The CDR3 coding sequence is TGTGCCAGCAGTGAGGGTGACTATGGCTACACCTTC.

This clone is a singleton in its sample. The gene calls are TRBV6-5 and TRBJ1-2; D is perhaps TRBD1 (5 bases). CDR1 and CDR2 from the germline V gene are MNHEY and SVGAGI. V gave up 6 bases and J gave up 9 bases, with 11 bases separating them. This CDR3 has 11 amino acids. This chain's CDR3 is CASRGRNRYTF. CDR3 DNA sequence: TGTGCCAGCAGGGGACGTAACCGCTACACCTTC.

The V and J genes are TRBV11-2 and TRBJ2-5; 9 bases match TRBD1. Germline trimming cut 2 bases from V and 5 bases from J; bases unmatched to any gene: 3. The germline gives CDR1 SGHAT, CDR2 FQNNGV. The CDR3 runs to 14 residues. CDR3 nucleotide sequence: TGTGCCAGCAGCTTAAACAGGGGGCAGGAGACCCAGTACTTC. This gives the protein CASSLNRGQETQYF.

CDR3 amino acids: CAIRNYWGRKGASYNEQFF. The CDR3 coding sequence is TGTGCCATCCGGAATTATTGGGGTCGAAAGGGGGCCTCCTACAATGAGCAGTTCTTC. The chain has TRBV7-9 and TRBJ2-1; 7 bases are a match to TRBD1. The length of the CDR3 is 19 residues. Losses at the gene ends were 10 bases for V and 0 bases for J; bases not matched to a gene: 21. Looked up from germline, CDR1 is SEHNR and CDR2 is FQNEAQ (reference sequence). Combining the CDR3 with reference TRBV7-9 and TRBJ2-1 gives the whole variable domain DTGVSQNPRHKITKRGQNVTFRCDPISEHNRLYWYRQTLGQGPEFLTYFQNEAQLEKSRLLSDRFSAERPKGSFSTLEIQRTEQGDSAMYLCAIRNYWGRKGASYNEQFFGPGTRLTVL.

V is TRBV7-9 and J is TRBJ2-7, with D possibly being TRBD2 (7 bases). The CDR3 is 13 residues long. Trimming took off 0 bases at V and 7 bases at J, with 10 bases between the two ends. Germline V gives CDR1 SEHNR, CDR2 FQNEAQ (reference sequence). CDR3 sequence: CASSLAGGGEQYF. The CDR3 coding sequence is TGTGCCAGCAGCTTAGCGGGAGGGGGGGAGCAGTACTTC.

CDR3 in amino acids: CSASQDYGYTF. For the CDR3, the DNA is TGCAGTGCTAGCCAGGACTATGGCTACACCTTC. The chain uses TRBV20-1 and TRBJ1-2; D gene unclear. Germline lookup yields CDR1 DFQATT and CDR2 SNEGSKA (reference sequence). The V and J ends lost 3 bases and 3 bases respectively, with 5 bases between them. This CDR3 comprises 11 residues.

The rearrangement joins TRBV5-1 to TRBJ1-1; 9 positions agree with TRBD1. After removal of 2 bases from V and 0 bases from J, the junction contained 5 bases not matched to a gene. The CDR3 spans 16 residues. CDR1 is SGHRS and CDR2 is YFSETQ in the germline V gene. Written as DNA, the CDR3 is TGCGCCAGCAGCTTAACCGGGACAGGGCTGAACACTGAAGCTTTCTTT. Protein sequence: CASSLTGTGLNTEAFF.

This chain joins TRBV2 and TRBJ2-7, with D possibly called TRBD1 or TRBD2 (5 bases each). The V end lost 6 bases, the J end lost 2 bases, and 14 bases lay between the germline ends. CDR3 size: 14 residues. Looked up from germline, CDR1 is SNHLY and CDR2 is FYNNEI. CDR3 sequence (DNA): TGTGCCAGCAGGCCGGGACGGAGTACCTACGAGCAGTACTTC. Protein product: CASRPGRSTYEQYF.

The chain's CDR3 is CASSFPGLAGVAQYF. For the CDR3, the DNA is TGTGCCAGCAGCTTCCCGGGACTAGCGGGAGTGGCCCAGTACTTC. The rearrangement uses TRBV5-8 and TRBJ2-5; TRBD2 matches at 14 bases. Germline assignment: CDR1 SGHTS and CDR2 YDEGEE. The CDR3 is 15 amino acids. V gave up 2 bases and J gave up 9 bases; unmatched junction bases: 6.

This clone was detected only once. The chain couples TRBV29-1 to TRBJ2-3; TRBD1 matches at 10 bases. There are 14 residues in the CDR3. Losses at the gene ends were 8 bases for V and 3 bases for J; bases not matched to a gene: 8. Germline CDR1 SQVTM, CDR2 ANQGSEA. CDR3 coding DNA: TGCAGCTCCCGACAGGGGGCGAAAACAGATACGCAGTATTTT. This encodes CSSRQGAKTDTQYF.

The chain couples TRBV7-2 to TRBJ2-7; 10 nucleotides match TRBD1. The CDR3 has 15 residues. The V segment lost 5 bases and the J segment 2 bases; nucleotides outside the gene matches: 6. Germline CDR1 reads SGHTA; CDR2 reads FQGNSA. CDR3: CASSLRQGAPYEQYF. CDR3 nucleotides: TGTGCCAGCAGCCTACGACAGGGGGCCCCCTACGAGCAGTACTTC. The variable domain in full, completed from reference TRBV7-2 and TRBJ2-7, reads GAGVSQSPSNKVTEKGKDVELRCDPISGHTALYWYRQSLGQGLEFLIYFQGNSAPDKSGLPSDRFSAERTGGSVSTLTIQRTQQEDSAVYLCASSLRQGAPYEQYFGPGTRLTVT.